A single T cell receptor beta chain is shown here with its context. A deep-level run was used for the assay. Method: immunoSEQ multiplex PCR; TCRdb's copy keeps in-frame clones and lacks some. Among fewer than 2.5 million clones listed, over 85% were seen once. The source of the sample is a study of shared clonotypes between healthy human individuals. Whole-study context: Donors, aged 18 to 49, were two women and a few men. Three plates were used per donor for CD4 naive, three for CD4 memory, two for CD8 naive and one for CD8 memory.

V was clipped by 5 bases and J by 3 bases; unmatched bases: 10. Per the germline V gene, CDR1 is MDHEN and CDR2 is SYDVKM. The CDR3 has 16 amino acids. What was sequenced was naive CD4+ T cells from PBMCs. The subset here: CD45RA+ positively selected. The sequence was collected from a man aged 18-30 years in good health. Some clones in this sample may be carry-over from other donors' samples. V is TRBV28 and J is TRBJ2-1, with 7 bases identical to TRBD1. The CDR3 is CASSPYTGVGYNEQFF. CDR3 bases: TGTGCCAGCAGTCCCTACACAGGGGTGGGCTACAATGAGCAGTTCTTC.